This entry lists 21 T cell receptor beta chains sequenced from one sample in a study of PD-1 blockade in classical Hodgkin lymphoma. Each patient relapsed following autologous stem cell transplantation, and prior brentuximab vedotin exposure differed. TCRdb keeps only in-frame clones here, not all; method: immunoSEQ multiplex PCR. The table includes just under 100,000 clones, over 80% detected once. The sequences come from peripheral blood mononuclear cells (PBMCs), collected at baseline. These receptors originate from a human donor with classical Hodgkin lymphoma.

The V call is TRBV13, the J call TRBJ2-7; 9 positions match TRBD2. Germline lookup yields CDR1 PRHDT and CDR2 FYEKMQ (reference sequence). Trimming at V came to 5 bases and at J to 1 base, leaving 6 bases not matched to a gene. This CDR3 is built from 15 residues. The CDR3 nucleotides are TGTGCCAGCAGCCCAAAAGCGGGAGGATCCTACGAGCAGTACTTC. Amino acids: CASSPKAGGSYEQYF.

This chain's CDR3 is CASSYGRQGQQYF. DNA for the CDR3: TGTGCCAGCAGTTACGGGAGACAGGGACAGCAGTATTTT. The V gene is TRBV6-5, the J gene TRBJ2-3, with TRBD1 matching 7 bases. Germline V lookup: CDR1 MNHEY, CDR2 SVGAGI. Unmatched junction bases numbered 7, after V lost 2 bases and J lost 11 bases. This CDR3 region has 13 residues.

This chain links TRBV5-8 with TRBJ2-4, with 10 bases fitting TRBD2. The CDR3 is 16 amino acids. Germline CDR1 reads SGHTS; CDR2 reads YDEGEE. The V segment lost 3 bases and the J segment 7 bases; nucleotides outside the gene matches: 10. The chain's CDR3 is CASSSPLTSGKNIQYF. CDR3 DNA: TGTGCCAGCAGCTCCCCTCTAACTAGCGGGAAGAACATTCAGTACTTC.

The V and J genes are TRBV7-6 and TRBJ2-7, with D possibly matching TRBD1 (5 bases). Germline V lookup: CDR1 SGHVS, CDR2 FNYEAQ. Trimming removed 2 bases at V and 7 bases at J, with 24 bases between. The CDR3 contains 17 residues. The CDR3 loop reads CASSLSPPGASFREQYF. The CDR3 coding sequence is TGTGCCAGCAGCTTAAGCCCGCCTGGGGCCTCGTTTCGGGAGCAGTACTTC.

The chain recombines TRBV7-9 with TRBJ2-1; D possibly uses TRBD1 or TRBD2 (5 bases each). This CDR3 contains 12 residues. Trimming took off 3 bases at V and 10 bases at J, with 10 bases between the two ends. The germline CDR1 and CDR2 sequences are SEHNR and FQNEAQ (reference sequence). CDR3 DNA: TGTGCCAGCAGCTTCCGGGACCCAGAGCAGTTCTTC. Protein product: CASSFRDPEQFF.

This clone was detected only once. The genes are TRBV4-3 and TRBJ2-3; D is undetermined. Germline V lookup: CDR1 LGHNA, CDR2 YSLEER. The V end lost 3 bases, the J end lost 3 bases, and 19 bases lay between the germline ends. This CDR3 region has 17 residues. The CDR3 DNA follows: TGCGCCAGCAGCCACCGGGCGGACGGAAGACCTACAGATACGCAGTATTTT. This codes for CASSHRADGRPTDTQYF.

This clone came up a few times. The chain links TRBV14 to TRBJ2-5, with D tentatively TRBD1 (5 bases). CDR3 length: 15 residues. Trimming removed 7 bases at V and 4 bases at J, with 19 bases between. The V gene's germline CDR1 is SGHDN and CDR2 FVKESK. The CDR3 bases are TGTGCCAGCACGTGGGGCAGGTATCGCACAGAGACCCAGTACTTC. This sequence encodes CASTWGRYRTETQYF.

This clone was seen a handful of times. The rearrangement uses TRBV4-1 and TRBJ2-1; D remains ambiguous. Germline loops: CDR1 MGHRA, CDR2 YSYEKL. Trimming removed 0 bases from V and 3 bases from J, with 15 bases in between. This CDR3 contains 17 residues. The CDR3 here is CASSQDKEDEFYNEQFF. CDR3 DNA sequence: TGCGCCAGCAGCCAAGATAAAGAGGACGAGTTCTACAATGAGCAGTTCTTC.

The V call is TRBV5-1, the J call TRBJ2-1; no firm D call. The CDR3 has 13 residues. Germline lookup yields CDR1 SGHRS and CDR2 YFSETQ. Trimming left V 4 bases short and J 5 bases short, with 10 bases between. Written as DNA, the CDR3 is TGCGCCAGCAGCACCACTTTGGACAATGAGCAGTTCTTC. This gives the protein CASSTTLDNEQFF.

The chain employs TRBV30 and TRBJ1-4; D is perhaps TRBD1 (6 bases). CDR1 and CDR2 (germline): GTSNPN, SVGIG (reference sequence). CDR3 size: 14 residues. V was clipped by 1 base and J by 7 bases, with 13 bases between them. The CDR3 loop is CAWSDGGGIEKLFF. For the CDR3, the DNA is TGTGCCTGGAGTGATGGGGGCGGAATTGAAAAACTGTTTTTT.

The V gene is TRBV9, the J gene TRBJ2-1; a possible D gene is TRBD2 (6 bases). There are 15 residues in the CDR3. V gave up 2 bases and J gave up 4 bases, with 13 bases separating them. Germline V gives CDR1 SGDLS, CDR2 YYNGEE. As DNA, the CDR3 is TGTGCCAGCAGCGTTGGGACTGGCACATACAATGAGCAGTTCTTC. It is translated as CASSVGTGTYNEQFF.

The J gene is TRBJ1-4, the V gene TRBV7-9; D might be TRBD1 (5 bases). CDR3 size: 17 residues. CDR1 and CDR2 (germline): SEHNR, FQNEAQ (reference sequence). The V end was cut by 5 bases, the J end by 8 bases, with 24 bases between. CDR3 nucleotide sequence: TGTGCCAGCAGCGGAGGCCAGGGACTTTGGCGAGGGGAAAAACTGTTTTTT. This encodes CASSGGQGLWRGEKLFF.

The chain uses TRBV27 and TRBJ2-7; a weak D match, TRBD1 (6 bases). Germline CDR1 reads MNHEY; CDR2 reads SMNVEV (reference sequence). The ends were cut back, 6 bases at V and 2 bases at J, with 8 bases in the middle. CDR3 length: 12 residues. The CDR3 protein is CASSDRPYEQYF. The CDR3, as DNA: TGTGCCAGCAGCGACAGGCCCTACGAGCAGTACTTC.

The chain links TRBV18 to TRBJ2-1, with a tentative D call TRBD2 (5 bases). V was clipped by 4 bases and J by 4 bases, with 11 bases between them. Germline CDR1 and CDR2: KGHSH and LQKENI. There are 14 residues in the CDR3. The CDR3 DNA reads TGTGCCAGCTCACGAGCGGTGACTTACAATGAGCAGTTCTTC. It encodes CASSRAVTYNEQFF.

The chain is built from TRBV30 and TRBJ1-1; unclear D gene. Germline V gene data show CDR1 as GTSNPN and CDR2 as SVGIG (reference sequence). CDR3 length: 12 amino acids. V lost 3 bases, J lost 1 base, and 6 bases lay in between. CDR3 in DNA: TGTGCCTGGAGGCCGTCGAACACTGAAGCTTTCTTT. Translated: CAWRPSNTEAFF. The full variable domain, with the rest looked up from reference TRBV30 and TRBJ1-1, is SQTIHQWPATLVQPVGSPLSLECTVEGTSNPNLYWYRQAAGRGLQLLFYSVGIGQISSEVPQNLSASRPQDRQFILSSKKLLLSDSGFYLCAWRPSNTEAFFGQGTRLTVV.

The chain carries TRBV5-4 and TRBJ2-1; either TRBD1 or TRBD2 may fit D (5 bases each). V lost 4 bases to trimming and J lost 5 bases, with 10 bases between them. Germline V gene data show CDR1 as SGHNT and CDR2 as YYREEE (reference sequence). The CDR3 runs to 13 residues. CDR3 coding DNA: TGTGCCAGCAGCACGGGACCCCACAATGAGCAGTTCTTC. Encoded protein: CASSTGPHNEQFF.

This sequence joins TRBV10-3 and TRBJ2-7; D is undetermined. CDR1 and CDR2 from the germline V gene are ENHRY and SYGVKD. This CDR3 is built from 13 residues. V was clipped by 7 bases and J by 4 bases, with 14 bases between them. The CDR3 DNA sequence: TGTGCCATCAAAGGGTCAGCCGGGTACGAGCAGTACTTC. Amino acid sequence: CAIKGSAGYEQYF.

The chain joins TRBV2 to TRBJ2-2; the match to TRBD1 covers 9 bases. V trimming: 8 bases; J trimming: 3 bases; junction bases outside the gene matches: 1. Germline CDR1 and CDR2: SNHLY and FYNNEI. The CDR3 extends over 13 amino acids. CDR3 region: CASGTGHTGELFF. The CDR3, as DNA: TGTGCCAGCGGGACAGGGCACACCGGGGAGCTGTTTTTT.

As regards this clone: A junction end diverges from the germline sequence, so it may reflect a read error. The chain carries TRBV11-3 and TRBJ2-3; 7 positions agree with TRBD2. The CDR3 is made up of 17 amino acids. CDR1 and CDR2 from the germline V gene are SGHNT and YENEEA. CDR3 coding DNA: TGTGCCAGCAGCCCACGACGCCGAGGGAGGGTCACAGGTACGCAGTATTTT. Translating it yields CASSPRRRGRVTGTQYF.

This clone was recorded at least ten times. CDR3 protein: CASSLSKGARNTEAFF. The CDR3 DNA reads TGTGCCAGCAGTTTATCGAAGGGGGCACGAAACACTGAAGCTTTCTTT. V and J are TRBV27 and TRBJ1-1, with 7 bases aligning to TRBD1. J gave up 2 bases and V 0 bases, and 6 bases lay outside the gene matches. The CDR3 consists of 16 residues. In germline, CDR1 is MNHEY, CDR2 SMNVEV (reference sequence).

The V and J genes are TRBV29-1 and TRBJ2-3; 7 bases are a match to TRBD1. This CDR3 has 15 residues. Unmatched junction bases numbered 8, after V lost 3 bases and J lost 2 bases. The germline V gene encodes CDR1 SQVTM and CDR2 ANQGSEA. The CDR3 DNA sequence: TGCAGCGTTGAGCAAACGGGACAGAACACAGATACGCAGTATTTT. This translates into CSVEQTGQNTDTQYF.